The 5 T cell receptor beta chains reported below all come from one sample, sequenced in a study of a mutant IDH1 vaccine in newly diagnosed glioma. Generated by immunoSEQ multiplex PCR, the TCRdb table keeps only in-frame clones and is missing some. The repertoire holds 45,000 to 70,000 clones, with more than 85% as singletons. This sample's time point: baseline, week 1 (first vaccination visit). Treatment: pre-vaccination baseline after standard-of-care therapy. Here the sequenced sample was PBMCs, taken from a glioma patient treated with radiotherapy, temozolomide or both. These receptors were taken from a man aged 45 to 65 with glioma.

This clone was observed a single time. The gene calls are TRBV9 and TRBJ2-3; 9 bases map to TRBD1. The V segment lost 3 bases and the J segment 3 bases; nucleotides outside the gene matches: 11. The germline V gene encodes CDR1 SGDLS and CDR2 YYNGEE. CDR3 length: 17 amino acids. Written as DNA, the CDR3 is TGTGCCAGCAGCGCCCGGACAGGGGAGTCACGAACAGATACGCAGTATTTT. Translating it yields CASSARTGESRTDTQYF.

This clone is a singleton in its sample. In DNA, the CDR3 is TGCAGCGTTGTCCTAGCTTACGGAAACACCATATATTTT. Protein sequence: CSVVLAYGNTIYF. The gene calls are TRBV29-1 and TRBJ1-3; D is undetermined. The germline gives CDR1 SQVTM, CDR2 ANQGSEA. This CDR3 region has 13 residues. V lost 4 bases, J lost 4 bases, and 11 bases lay in between. Filled out from reference TRBV29-1 and TRBJ1-3, the complete variable domain reads SAVISQKPSRDICQRGTSLTIQCQVDSQVTMMFWYRQQPGQSLTLIATANQGSEATYESGFVIDKFPISRPNLTFSTLTVSNMSPEDSSIYLCSVVLAYGNTIYFGEGSWLTVV.

V and J are TRBV27 and TRBJ2-7, with 8 bases matching TRBD2. Germline V lookup: CDR1 MNHEY, CDR2 SMNVEV (reference sequence). After removal of 0 bases from V and 3 bases from J, the junction contained 7 bases not matched to a gene. This CDR3 region has 16 residues. CDR3 region: CASSLSGEAGGYEQYF. Here the CDR3 DNA reads TGTGCCAGCAGTTTATCGGGGGAGGCGGGAGGCTACGAGCAGTACTTC.

Notes on this clone: The junction and the germline gene differ at one end; a read error may be behind it. The CDR3 sequence is CASSLDGESGF. In nucleotides, the CDR3 is TGTGCCAGCAGCCTAGATGGGGAATCGGGCTTC. V and J are TRBV9 and TRBJ1-2; no firm D call. CDR1 and CDR2 (germline): SGDLS, YYNGEE. The CDR3 contains 11 residues.

The chain employs TRBV2 and TRBJ1-5, with 9 nucleotides matching TRBD1. This CDR3 region has 14 residues. In germline, CDR1 is SNHLY, CDR2 FYNNEI. The J segment lost 7 bases and the V segment lost 4 bases, leaving 5 bases of the junction unmatched. CDR3 protein: CASSAGQGPQPQHF. In nucleotides, the CDR3 is TGTGCCAGCAGTGCCGGACAGGGGCCACAGCCCCAGCATTTT.